This T cell receptor beta chain emerged from a study of control samples from healthy donors and cancer patients. The CDR3 extends over 14 amino acids. Germline V gene lookup returns CDR1 SNHLY and CDR2 FYNNEI. V was trimmed by 6 bases and J by 9 bases, leaving 18 bases between them. This clone was counted once. The data were produced by immunoSEQ multiplex PCR, yet TCRdb's version contains in-frame clones alone and is incomplete. This table has some 56,000 clones, around 95% appearing once. V is TRBV2 and J is TRBJ1-5; D possibly corresponds to TRBD1 (5 bases). Specimen: blood. This receptor was obtained from a man aged 30 to 39 in good health. CDR3 residues: CASRGDGLGRPQHF. CDR3 DNA: TGTGCCAGCAGAGGAGACGGGTTGGGACGGCCCCAGCATTTT.